This TCR beta chain was sequenced during a study of T cells in Graves' hyperthyroidism and ophthalmopathy (dated by TCRdb to about 2019). About the study as a whole: Peripheral blood samples were taken at initial diagnosis, before any treatment was given. In roughly six Graves' hyperthyroidism patients, the study also compared T-cell repertoires from thyroid tissue with T-cell repertoires from blood. After blood sampling, hyperthyroidism patients were treated with methimazole at a starting dose of 30 mg daily, and ophthalmopathy patients were treated with high-dose intravenous methylprednisolone. To identify TCR V-J signatures that set the groups apart, the researchers used a discovery cohort of 100 patients, made up of roughly 45 with Graves' ophthalmopathy and around 58 with stable Graves' hyperthyroidism. Whether ophthalmopathy could be predicted prospectively was tested in an independent validation cohort made up of under 20 hyperthyroidism patients plus 17 patients who later progressed to ophthalmopathy. The paper describes TCR Vbeta CDR3 sequencing of 130 to 150 peripheral blood samples, made up of 43 ophthalmopathy patients, some 80 hyperthyroidism patients and about 17 progressor patients. The 85 to 100 discovery patients were randomly split 7:3 into training and test sets. Broad study findings and their caveats: Blood samples also contained most of the expanded thyroid clonotypes (frequency above 0.001), which suggests that blood repertoires may reflect thyroid immune responses. In validation, progression to ophthalmopathy was predicted by the model with almost 71% sensitivity and 72.22% specificity, a median of approximately 6.5 months before onset. No statistical method was used to fix the sample size in advance, and group allocation was not hidden from the investigators. Ophthalmopathy was separated from stable hyperthyroidism by a 13 V-J signature model, with around 90% sensitivity and approximately 84% specificity obtained in cross-validation and 80%/75% obtained in testing.

TCR beta CDR3 regions were amplified from RNA transcripts. The first round of RT-PCR for the TCR CDR3 was performed with the HTBI primer set and the Qiagen OneStep RT-PCR kit. A second multiplex PCR round built the libraries, followed by size selection and purification. Paired-end sequencing of the libraries was performed with 100 bp reads on an Illumina HiSeq2000. The source study handled its data this way. SOAPnuke was used to process the raw data, removing reads that contained adapters or uncalled bases, had a mean Phred below 15, or lacked an exact match to the constant primer or identifier. COPE v1.2.5 was used to merge high-quality paired reads, and clonotypes were defined as unique nucleotide sequences. MiTCR v1.1 was used to align the clonotypes against IMGT TRBV, TRBD and TRBJ reference segments. The analysis included only V-J combinations with a frequency above 0.0001, which together covered roughly 99% of the repertoires. A TCS score was defined as the ratio between F50 (clonal expansion) and ExV (chaos), using BLOSUM62-based TCRdist between CDR3 peptides within each V-J. Welch's t-statistics and random forest reduced around 520 V-J features to some 14, which were used in a naive Bayes classifier (R e1071). TCRdb reran the public reads through fastp at Q25 and MiXCR, keeping productive beta chains. For every CDR3 protein sequence, its rows merge into one entry that carries the most common genes and DNA. These V and J calls are TCRdb output, not the study's own analysis. Here the sample has 490,000 or so distinct CDR3 sequences; around 15% occur a single time. The top ten clonotypes cover roughly 29% of the sample.

Moderately to severely active disease, a Clinical Activity Score of at least 3, a NOSPECS grade of at least 4, and a duration under 3 months were present in ophthalmopathy patients. Any patient with an uncontrolled infection, another autoimmune disease, pregnancy or lactation was excluded. Diagnoses relied on clinical symptoms, serum thyroxine and TRAb, thyroid ultrasound and orbital computed tomography. PBMCs were separated from roughly 10 ml of fresh peripheral blood using Ficoll-Paque density gradient centrifugation. Total RNA was extracted with Trizol reagent, and quality was checked on an Agilent 2100 Bioanalyzer. This clonotype was detected only a few times. This receptor's antigen is unknown. The record has no base qualities; no much larger clone is one base away. Sample: blood. The clonotype originates from a woman in her twenties or thirties with Graves' ophthalmopathy.

The nucleotide sequence reads TGCAGTGCGAAGGACAGATATAGCAATCAGCCCCAGCATTTT. Translated, it gives CSAKDRYSNQPQHF. This chain is built from TRBV20-1 and TRBJ1-5; TRBD1 is a weak D gene call, 6 bases matching. V was cut back by 6 bases and J by 0 bases, leaving a gap of 12 bases between them. CDR1 is given as DFQATT and CDR2 as SNEGSKA, both from the germline V gene (reference sequence). The CDR3, from cysteine to phenylalanine, totals 14 residues. The kept DNA is CDR3 alone, 42 bases in frame from the first base.